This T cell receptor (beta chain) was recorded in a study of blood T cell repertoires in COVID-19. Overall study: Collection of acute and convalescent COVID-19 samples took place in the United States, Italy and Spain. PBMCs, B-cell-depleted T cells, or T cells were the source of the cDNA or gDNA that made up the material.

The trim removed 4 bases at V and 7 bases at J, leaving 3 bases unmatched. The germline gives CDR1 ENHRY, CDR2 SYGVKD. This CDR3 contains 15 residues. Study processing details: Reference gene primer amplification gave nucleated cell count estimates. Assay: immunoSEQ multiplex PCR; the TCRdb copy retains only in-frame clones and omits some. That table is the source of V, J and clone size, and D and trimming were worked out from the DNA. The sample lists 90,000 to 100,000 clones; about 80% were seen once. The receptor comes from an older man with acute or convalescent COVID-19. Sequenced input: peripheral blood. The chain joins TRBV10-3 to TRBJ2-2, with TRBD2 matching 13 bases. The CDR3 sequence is CAISAGTSGNGELFF. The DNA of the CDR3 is TGTGCCATCAGTGCCGGGACTAGCGGGAACGGGGAGCTGTTTTTT.